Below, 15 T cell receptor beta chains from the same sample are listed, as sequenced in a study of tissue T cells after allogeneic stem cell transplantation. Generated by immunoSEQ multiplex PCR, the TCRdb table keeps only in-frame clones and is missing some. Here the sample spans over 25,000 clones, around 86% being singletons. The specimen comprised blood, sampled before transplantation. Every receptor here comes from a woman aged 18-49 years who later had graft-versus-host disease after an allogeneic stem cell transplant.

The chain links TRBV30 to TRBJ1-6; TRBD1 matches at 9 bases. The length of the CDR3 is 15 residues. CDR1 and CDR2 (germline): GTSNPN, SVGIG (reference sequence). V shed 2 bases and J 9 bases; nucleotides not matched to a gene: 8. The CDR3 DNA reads TGTGCCTGGAGTCAAGCCGGGACAGGGTTTTCACCCCTCCACTTT. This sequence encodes CAWSQAGTGFSPLHF.

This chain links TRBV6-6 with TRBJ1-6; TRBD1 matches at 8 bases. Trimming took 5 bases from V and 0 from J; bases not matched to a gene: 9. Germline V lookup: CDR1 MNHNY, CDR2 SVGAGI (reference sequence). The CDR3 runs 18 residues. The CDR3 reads CASSPTTGVASYNSPLHF. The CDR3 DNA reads TGTGCCAGCAGTCCCACGACAGGGGTGGCCTCCTATAATTCACCCCTCCACTTT.

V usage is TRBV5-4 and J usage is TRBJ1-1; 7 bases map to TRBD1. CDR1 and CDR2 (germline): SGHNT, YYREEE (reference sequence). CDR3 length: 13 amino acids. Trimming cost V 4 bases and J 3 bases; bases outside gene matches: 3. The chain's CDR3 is CASSGDSYTEAFF. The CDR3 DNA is TGTGCCAGCAGCGGGGACAGTTACACTGAAGCTTTCTTT.

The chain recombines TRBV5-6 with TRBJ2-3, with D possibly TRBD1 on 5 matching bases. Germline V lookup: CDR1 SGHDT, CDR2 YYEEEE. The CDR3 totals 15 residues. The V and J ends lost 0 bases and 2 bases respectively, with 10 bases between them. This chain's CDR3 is CASSLVGATTDTQYF. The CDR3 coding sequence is TGTGCCAGCAGCTTGGTAGGGGCCACCACAGATACGCAGTATTTT.

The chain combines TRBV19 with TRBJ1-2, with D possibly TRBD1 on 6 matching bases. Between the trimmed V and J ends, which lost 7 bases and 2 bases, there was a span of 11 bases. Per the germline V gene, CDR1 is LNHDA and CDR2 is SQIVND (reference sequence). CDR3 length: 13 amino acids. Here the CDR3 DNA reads TGTGCCAGTATACCGGGGGCGAACTATGGCTACACCTTC. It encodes CASIPGANYGYTF.

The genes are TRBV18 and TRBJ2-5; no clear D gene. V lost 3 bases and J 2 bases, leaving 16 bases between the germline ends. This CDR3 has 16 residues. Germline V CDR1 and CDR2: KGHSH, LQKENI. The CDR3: CASSPSPNRKQETQYF. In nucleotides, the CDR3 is TGTGCCAGCTCACCCTCCCCCAACAGAAAACAAGAGACCCAGTACTTC.

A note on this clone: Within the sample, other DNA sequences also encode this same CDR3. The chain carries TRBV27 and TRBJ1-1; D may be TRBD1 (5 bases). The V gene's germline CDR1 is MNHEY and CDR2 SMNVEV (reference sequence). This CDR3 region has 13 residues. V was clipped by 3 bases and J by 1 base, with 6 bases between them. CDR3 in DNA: TGTGCCAGCAGTTTGGGGCAGAACACTGAAGCTTTCTTT. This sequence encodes CASSLGQNTEAFF.

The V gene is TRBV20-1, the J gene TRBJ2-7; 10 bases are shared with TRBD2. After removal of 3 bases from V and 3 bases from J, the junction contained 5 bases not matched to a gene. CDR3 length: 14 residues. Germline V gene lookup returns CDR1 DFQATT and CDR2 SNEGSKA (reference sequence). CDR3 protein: CSASRGLANYEQYF. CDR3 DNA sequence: TGCAGTGCTAGTAGGGGACTAGCGAACTACGAGCAGTACTTC.

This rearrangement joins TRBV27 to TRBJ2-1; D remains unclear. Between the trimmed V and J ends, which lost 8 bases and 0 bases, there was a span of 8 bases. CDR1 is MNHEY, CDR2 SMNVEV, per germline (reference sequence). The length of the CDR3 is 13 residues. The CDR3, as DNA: TGTGCCAGCGCTGGAAGCTCCTACAATGAGCAGTTCTTC. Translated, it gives CASAGSSYNEQFF.

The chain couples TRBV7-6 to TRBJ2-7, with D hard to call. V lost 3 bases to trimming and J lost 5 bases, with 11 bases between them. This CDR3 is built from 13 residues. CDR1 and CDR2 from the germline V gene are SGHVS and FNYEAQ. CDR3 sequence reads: CASSFRPLNEQYF. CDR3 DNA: TGTGCCAGCAGCTTCCGACCGCTCAACGAGCAGTACTTC.

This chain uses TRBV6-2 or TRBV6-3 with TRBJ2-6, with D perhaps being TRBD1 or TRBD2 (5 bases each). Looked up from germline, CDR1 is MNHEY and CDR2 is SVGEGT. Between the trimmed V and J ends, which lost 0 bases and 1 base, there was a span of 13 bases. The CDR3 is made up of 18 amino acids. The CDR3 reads CASSYSRGRQSGANVLTF. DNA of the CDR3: TGTGCCAGCAGTTACTCGAGGGGACGTCAATCTGGGGCCAACGTCCTGACTTTC.

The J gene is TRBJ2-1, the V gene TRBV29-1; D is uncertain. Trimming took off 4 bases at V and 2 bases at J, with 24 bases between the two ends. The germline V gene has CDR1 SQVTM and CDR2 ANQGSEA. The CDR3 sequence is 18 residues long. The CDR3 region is CSVAPKGARSEPYNEQFF. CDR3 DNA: TGCAGCGTTGCACCCAAAGGCGCGAGGAGCGAACCCTACAATGAGCAGTTCTTC.

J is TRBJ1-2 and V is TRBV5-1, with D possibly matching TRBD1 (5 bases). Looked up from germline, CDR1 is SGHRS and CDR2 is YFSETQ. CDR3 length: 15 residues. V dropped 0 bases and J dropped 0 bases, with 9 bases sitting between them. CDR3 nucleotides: TGCGCCAGCAGCTTGGGGGGACCCGCTAACTATGGCTACACCTTC. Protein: CASSLGGPANYGYTF.

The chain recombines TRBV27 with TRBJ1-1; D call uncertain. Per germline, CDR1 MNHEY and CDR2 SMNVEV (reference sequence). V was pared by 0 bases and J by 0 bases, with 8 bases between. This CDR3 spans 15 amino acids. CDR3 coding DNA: TGTGCCAGCAGTTTATCGGCAGGCCTGAACACTGAAGCTTTCTTT. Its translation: CASSLSAGLNTEAFF.

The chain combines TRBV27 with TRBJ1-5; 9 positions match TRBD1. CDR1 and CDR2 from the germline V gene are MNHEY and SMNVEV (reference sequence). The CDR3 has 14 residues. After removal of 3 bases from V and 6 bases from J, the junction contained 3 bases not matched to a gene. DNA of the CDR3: TGTGCCAGCAGTTTCACAGGGGGCGGTCAGCCCCAGCATTTT. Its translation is CASSFTGGGQPQHF.